These 14 T cell receptor beta chains were all obtained from the same sample, sequenced in a study of T cells in Graves' hyperthyroidism and ophthalmopathy. Regions amplified from RNA transcripts were the TCR beta CDR3 regions. First-round RT-PCR of the TCR CDR3 relied on the HTBI primer set. From the multiplex PCR reads, TCRdb called clonotypes with MiXCR, one entry per CDR3 protein. Of 390,000 or so distinct CDR3 sequences listed, 14% to 15% were seen once; the top ten hold approximately 13%. Material for sequencing was blood. All receptors come from a young man with Graves' ophthalmopathy.

This clonotype came up many times. CDR3 DNA: TGTGCCAGCAGCAAACAAGATTCCGGAAACACCATATATTTT. Its protein is CASSKQDSGNTIYF. The chain has TRBV6-1 and TRBJ1-3; D gene ambiguous. The CDR3 length is 14 residues. V shed 6 bases and J shed 4 bases, with 13 bases lying between them. Germline assignment: CDR1 MNHNS and CDR2 SASEGT.

There are many counts of this clonotype. The rearrangement joins TRBV5-8 to TRBJ2-5; D is perhaps TRBD2 (6 bases). Germline assignment: CDR1 SGHTS and CDR2 YDEGEE. Trimming took off 0 bases at V and 5 bases at J, with 17 bases between the two ends. CDR3 length: 16 amino acids. Here the CDR3 reads CASSLGKRVQEETQYF. The CDR3 DNA reads as TGTGCCAGCAGCTTGGGAAAGCGGGTCCAGGAGGAGACCCAGTACTTC.

Notes on this clonotype: Just one base apart from a much larger clone, this may be a read error. J is TRBJ1-1 and V is TRBV5-1; D is ambiguous. CDR3 length equals 13 residues. With 3 bases removed from V and 4 bases from J, the gap between germline ends came to 10 bases. Per the germline V gene, CDR1 is SGHRS and CDR2 is YFSETQ. The CDR3 DNA is TGCGCCAGCAGCTGGTGGGCGGTCACTGAAGCTTTCTTT. It is translated as CASSWWAVTEAFF.

This rearrangement joins TRBV6-5 to TRBJ1-2, with 7 bases matching TRBD1. CDR1 is MNHEY and CDR2 is SVGAGI in the germline V gene. J gave up 6 bases and V 2 bases, and 18 bases lay outside the gene matches. The CDR3 has 18 residues. CDR3 bases: TGTGCCAGCAGTTACCTCTTAAGGGGGCCCCCGCCCTGGAATGGCTACACCTTC. This sequence encodes CASSYLLRGPPPWNGYTF.

This clonotype was found a few times. V usage is TRBV4-1 and J usage is TRBJ2-1; D possibly corresponds to TRBD2 (6 bases). The CDR3 runs to 15 residues. Germline values: CDR1 MGHRA, CDR2 YSYEKL. V dropped 2 bases and J dropped 3 bases, with 11 bases sitting between them. The chain's CDR3 is CASSQWDSGYNEQFF. DNA of the CDR3: TGCGCCAGCAGCCAATGGGACTCGGGCTACAATGAGCAGTTCTTC.

In this sample, this clonotype turned up many times. This chain joins TRBV5-1 and TRBJ1-5; possible D gene TRBD1, 6 bases. Deletions cut 2 bases from V and 7 bases from J, with 16 bases between. This CDR3 region has 15 residues. The germline V gene has CDR1 SGHRS and CDR2 YFSETQ. This chain's CDR3 is CASSLRGDGGQPQHF. CDR3 nucleotides: TGCGCCAGCAGCTTACGGGGAGATGGGGGCCAGCCCCAGCATTTT.

This clonotype was detected ten times or more. The chain recombines TRBV13 with TRBJ2-1; 9 bases match TRBD1. Germline values: CDR1 PRHDT, CDR2 FYEKMQ (reference sequence). J lost 7 bases, V lost 4 bases, and 5 bases had no gene match. This CDR3 spans 14 amino acids. DNA of the CDR3: TGTGCCAGCAGCTCCCGACAGGGGGAAAATGAGCAGTTCTTC. As protein: CASSSRQGENEQFF.

Many counts were recorded for this clonotype. V is TRBV6-5 and J is TRBJ2-2; no firm D call. The V end lost 2 bases, the J end lost 1 base, and 8 bases lay between the germline ends. Germline-derived CDR1 and CDR2 are MNHEY and SVGAGI. This CDR3 is built from 15 residues. CDR3 sequence (DNA): TGTGCCAGCAGTTACGGCCCTCTGAACACCGGGGAGCTGTTTTTT. This encodes CASSYGPLNTGELFF.

This clonotype was seen at least ten times. The chain uses TRBV29-1 and TRBJ2-1; 14 bases fit TRBD2. V dropped 0 bases and J dropped 4; count of bases not matched to a gene: 11. Germline values: CDR1 SQVTM, CDR2 ANQGSEA. CDR3 size: 19 residues. Here the CDR3 reads CSVEDPLARTSGRYNEQFF. The CDR3 DNA follows: TGCAGCGTTGAAGATCCACTAGCCCGGACTAGCGGGAGGTACAATGAGCAGTTCTTC.

There are many counts of this clonotype. This sequence joins TRBV2 and TRBJ1-5; TRBD1 is a possible D gene (6 bases). Germline CDR1 is SNHLY and CDR2 is FYNNEI. Trimming removed 6 bases at V and 4 bases at J, with 13 bases between. The CDR3 contains 14 residues. The CDR3 sequence: CASRRGQRNQPQHF. CDR3 bases: TGTGCCAGCAGGAGAGGACAGAGAAATCAGCCCCAGCATTTT.

This chain connects TRBV7-9 to TRBJ2-7, with 10 bases fitting TRBD1. V lost 4 bases and J lost 2; bases outside the gene matches: 5. Germline V CDR1 and CDR2: SEHNR, FQNEAQ (reference sequence). The CDR3 totals 15 residues. CDR3 coding DNA: TGTGCCAGCAGCTCTGGGACAGGGGTCGCCTACGAGCAGTACTTC. It encodes CASSSGTGVAYEQYF.

This clonotype was detected many times. The chain uses TRBV11-1 and TRBJ2-1; possibly TRBD1 for D (5 bases). Germline CDR1 and CDR2: SGHAT and FQDESV (reference sequence). The V gene lost 7 bases and the J gene lost 2 bases, with 15 bases spanning the gap. The CDR3 loop spans 15 amino acids. DNA of the CDR3: TGTGCCAGCACCCCCCGTTTGGGGCCCTACAATGAGCAGTTCTTC. Translation: CASTPRLGPYNEQFF.

This clonotype was seen more than once but under ten times. This sequence joins TRBV27 and TRBJ1-1; 9 bases align to TRBD1. The CDR3 length is 15 residues. The ends lost 6 bases at V and 6 bases at J; junction bases unmatched: 11. Per germline, CDR1 MNHEY and CDR2 SMNVEV (reference sequence). The CDR3 is CASRIRTGTGPEAFF. The CDR3 region has the DNA TGTGCCAGCAGAATAAGGACCGGGACAGGGCCTGAAGCTTTCTTT.

This clonotype occurred many times. The chain employs TRBV20-1 and TRBJ2-5; TRBD2 matches 13 bases. J lost 5 bases, V lost 1 base, and 7 bases had no gene match. The CDR3 has 16 amino acids. CDR1 is DFQATT and CDR2 is SNEGSKA in the germline V gene (reference sequence). CDR3 loop: CSARGFGLAGVETQYF. CDR3 nucleotides: TGCAGTGCTAGAGGCTTCGGACTAGCGGGAGTCGAGACCCAGTACTTC.